The 19 T cell receptor beta chains listed next were all sequenced from one sample in a study of blood T cell repertoires in COVID-19 (dated by TCRdb to 2018 to 2021). The library was generated by the immunoSEQ multiplex PCR assay. TCRdb limited this immuneACCESS table to in-frame rearrangements with V and J called. A share of clones is missing; checked studies link under half to unresolved V genes, and the rest is unexplained. Within this sample are more than 90,000 clones, with approximately 80% of them counted one time only. Together, the top ten hold 24% of the sample. Sequencing used peripheral blood. The source is a human donor in a cohort sampled during active COVID-19.

This clone was seen a handful of times. The rearrangement links TRBV2 to TRBJ1-3; weak D call: TRBD1 (6 bases). This CDR3 comprises 16 residues. Trimming pared 8 bases from V and 0 bases from J, leaving 17 bases between. Looked up from germline, CDR1 is SNHLY and CDR2 is FYNNEI. In DNA, the CDR3 is TGTGCCAGCGCTTACAGGGTAGGGAACTCTGGAAACACCATATATTTT. It specifies CASAYRVGNSGNTIYF.

The genes are TRBV19 and TRBJ2-6; D might be TRBD1 (5 bases). CDR3 length: 15 amino acids. Germline V CDR1 and CDR2: LNHDA, SQIVND (reference sequence). V was pared by 5 bases and J by 2 bases, with 10 bases between. CDR3 sequence: CASSSGMTGANVLTF. The CDR3 DNA is TGTGCCAGTAGTTCAGGGATGACTGGGGCCAACGTCCTGACTTTC.

V is TRBV24-1 and J is TRBJ2-7, with 9 bases lining up with TRBD1. V was pared by 4 bases and J by 3 bases, with 6 bases of the junction left unmatched. The CDR3 runs to 15 residues. Per germline, CDR1 KGHDR and CDR2 SFDVKD. CDR3 in amino acids: CATSDTGTGNYEQYF. CDR3 in DNA: TGTGCCACCAGTGACACCGGGACAGGGAACTACGAGCAGTACTTC.

The chain links TRBV18 to TRBJ1-4, with TRBD1 as a possible D gene (6 bases). Trimming stripped 1 base from V and 7 bases from J, with 19 bases between. Germline CDR1 and CDR2: KGHSH and LQKENI. The CDR3 extends over 17 amino acids. This chain's CDR3 is CASSPLGAGADFEKLFF. The CDR3 DNA reads as TGTGCCAGCTCACCACTCGGGGCAGGGGCAGATTTTGAAAAACTGTTTTTT.

The CDR3 DNA reads as TGTGCCAGCAGCGCTACGGGACAGGGTTTGGGGCAGTTCTTC. Protein product: CASSATGQGLGQFF. This chain joins TRBV7-2 and TRBJ2-1; 9 bases are shared with TRBD1. Looked up from germline, CDR1 is SGHTA and CDR2 is FQGNSA. The CDR3 is 14 amino acids. With V trimmed by 5 bases and J by 12 bases, 11 bases remained unmatched.

The chain has TRBV29-1 and TRBJ2-3; 9 bases agree with TRBD2. V dropped 7 bases and J dropped 1; count of bases not matched to a gene: 0. The CDR3 is 12 residues long. Germline CDR1 is SQVTM and CDR2 is ANQGSEA. The CDR3 sequence: CSGTSGTDTQYF. DNA of the CDR3: TGCAGCGGGACTAGCGGCACAGATACGCAGTATTTT.

The chain links TRBV4-1 to TRBJ2-3, with TRBD2 matching 9 bases. The CDR3 consists of 18 residues. J lost 0 bases, V lost 5 bases, and 12 bases had no gene match. Germline V gene data show CDR1 as MGHRA and CDR2 as YSYEKL. The CDR3 DNA is TGCGCCAGCAGCTCAAGGGCTAGCGGGGCGTCTAGCACAGATACGCAGTATTTT. It translates to CASSSRASGASSTDTQYF.

This clone was observed a handful of times. The gene calls are TRBV10-3 and TRBJ1-2; D call uncertain. This CDR3 has 12 amino acids. Germline-derived CDR1 and CDR2 are ENHRY and SYGVKD. Between the trimmed V and J ends, which lost 3 bases and 6 bases, there was a span of 8 bases. The CDR3 coding sequence is TGTGCCATCAGTGATGCGGCCGATGGCTACACCTTC. Residues: CAISDAADGYTF.

This chain connects TRBV7-6 to TRBJ1-2, with D unresolved. The CDR3 has 15 residues. Trimming shortened V by 0 bases and J by 2 bases, and 10 bases separated the two germline ends. From germline, CDR1 is SGHVS and CDR2 FNYEAQ. CDR3 DNA sequence: TGTGCCAGCAGCTTAGCCGGGATATCGAACTATGGCTACACCTTC. As protein: CASSLAGISNYGYTF.

V gene TRBV7-2 combines with J gene TRBJ1-4; TRBD1 matches 7 bases. Trimming took 4 bases from V and 7 from J; bases not matched to a gene: 6. This CDR3 is built from 14 residues. Germline V lookup: CDR1 SGHTA, CDR2 FQGNSA. The CDR3 region has the DNA TGTGCCAGCAGCTACAGCCGGGACAGTGAAAAACTGTTTTTT. Translated: CASSYSRDSEKLFF.

The chain joins TRBV4-3 to TRBJ2-7, with TRBD2 identical over 12 bases. This CDR3 region has 15 residues. V lost 0 bases to trimming and J lost 4 bases; unmatched junction nucleotides: 1. CDR1 is LGHNA, CDR2 YSLEER, per germline. CDR3 amino acids: CASSQEGLAGYEQYF. The CDR3 DNA reads TGCGCCAGCAGCCAAGAGGGACTAGCGGGTTACGAGCAGTACTTC.

The gene calls are TRBV7-9 and TRBJ1-5; 7 positions match TRBD1. Unmatched junction bases numbered 4, after V lost 5 bases and J lost 9 bases. Germline CDR1 is SEHNR and CDR2 is FQNEAQ (reference sequence). The CDR3 is 12 amino acids. The chain's CDR3 is CASSDRDWPQHF. The CDR3 nucleotides are TGTGCCAGCAGCGACAGGGACTGGCCCCAGCATTTT.

The V gene is TRBV5-4, the J gene TRBJ2-7; tentative D call: TRBD1 (6 bases). V gave up 7 bases and J gave up 0 bases, with 11 bases separating them. The CDR3 sequence is 13 residues long. The V gene's germline CDR1 is SGHNT and CDR2 YYREEE (reference sequence). CDR3 nucleotides: TGTGCCAGCGGCGGACAGAACTCCTACGAGCAGTACTTC. Its protein product is CASGGQNSYEQYF.

The chain employs TRBV6-5 and TRBJ1-6; unclear D gene. V dropped 6 bases and J dropped 10 bases, with 16 bases sitting between them. Per the germline V gene, CDR1 is MNHEY and CDR2 is SVGAGI. The CDR3 extends over 14 amino acids. CDR3 DNA sequence: TGTGCCAGCAGGGTTCACACCGGGGAGTCACCCCTCCACTTT. It yields the protein CASRVHTGESPLHF.

The chain employs TRBV15 and TRBJ2-1; 7 nucleotides match TRBD2. The CDR3 has 16 residues. Trimming at V came to 0 bases and at J to 2 bases, leaving 4 bases not matched to a gene. Germline assignment: CDR1 LNHNV and CDR2 YYDKDF (reference sequence). The CDR3 nucleotides read TGTGCCACCAGCAGAGACGGGAGGAGCCCCTACAATGAGCAGTTCTTC. This sequence encodes CATSRDGRSPYNEQFF.

This clone showed up just a few times. The V call is TRBV19, the J call TRBJ2-7, with TRBD2 matching 10 bases. V lost 4 bases to trimming and J lost 3 bases; unmatched junction nucleotides: 3. CDR1 and CDR2 (germline): LNHDA, SQIVND (reference sequence). The CDR3 is 14 residues long. CDR3: CASSTSGRIYEQYF. For the CDR3, the DNA is TGTGCCAGTAGTACTAGCGGGAGAATCTACGAGCAGTACTTC.

This chain links TRBV9 with TRBJ2-7, with 9 nucleotides matching TRBD1. Germline loops: CDR1 SGDLS, CDR2 YYNGEE. The CDR3 is 14 amino acids. V was pared by 1 base and J by 6 bases, with 5 bases of the junction left unmatched. For the CDR3, the DNA is TGTGCCAGCAGCGTAAGGGACAGGGTAGGCGAGCAGTACTTC. It translates to CASSVRDRVGEQYF.

V and J are TRBV29-1 and TRBJ1-1, with a tentative D call TRBD1 (5 bases). In germline, CDR1 is SQVTM, CDR2 ANQGSEA. The CDR3 has 13 residues. Trimming pared 6 bases from V and 5 bases from J, leaving 16 bases between. The CDR3 protein is CSVVRDGGTEAFF. CDR3 bases: TGCAGCGTCGTCCGGGACGGGGGGACTGAAGCTTTCTTT.

The rearrangement links TRBV28 to TRBJ1-5, with TRBD1 as a possible D gene (5 bases). The CDR3 covers 16 residues. The V and J ends lost 5 bases and 0 bases respectively, with 14 bases between them. CDR1 is MDHEN, CDR2 SYDVKM, per germline. The CDR3 DNA reads TGTGCCAGCAGTCTTGTAACAGGCTTTAGCAATCAGCCCCAGCATTTT. Translation: CASSLVTGFSNQPQHF.